This TCR beta chain comes out of a study of cytotoxic CD8 clonotypes in ibrutinib-treated CLL. Study as a whole: Among the samples, the mean was about 260,000 productive templates and tens of thousands of productive rearrangements.

Study results and caveats: Clonality measured at baseline exceeded age-matched healthy donors, tracking circulating CD8+ T-cell counts. Public clonotypes, an uncommon group, contracted or remained stable on treatment.

As regards this clone: The antigen remains undetermined. A junction end diverges from the germline sequence, so it may reflect a read error.

In germline, CDR1 is SGHAT, CDR2 FQDESV (reference sequence). The CDR3 length is 11 residues. This table comes from immunoSEQ multiplex PCR, and its TCRdb copy is limited to in-frame clones, with some not included. The table includes 150,000 to 200,000 clones, more than 70% detected once. The receptor was isolated from a human donor with chronic lymphocytic leukemia. This chain links TRBV11-1 with TRBJ2-7, with TRBD1 as a possible D gene (5 bases). Material: PBMCs, obtained at disease progression, from a patient treated with ibrutinib. The CDR3 DNA is TGTGCCAGCAGCTTAGGGACATTCCGCAGCTTC. Its protein product is CASSLGTFRSF.